Shown below are 22 T cell receptor beta chains from a single sample sequenced in a study of blood T cell repertoires in COVID-19. Sequenced by immunoSEQ multiplex PCR; TCRdb stores in-frame clones only, minus some. The profile covers approximately 130,000 clones, with more than 70% appearing a single time and roughly 7.9% taken by the ten largest. Sequencing was performed on peripheral blood. These receptors all stem from a human donor in a cohort sampled during active COVID-19.

The chain joins TRBV2 to TRBJ2-1, with D tentatively TRBD2 (6 bases). CDR3 length equals 13 residues. The germline V and J ends were trimmed by 9 bases and 1 base, with 10 bases remaining between them. CDR1 and CDR2 from the germline V gene are SNHLY and FYNNEI. CDR3 sequence reads: CASAEGSYNEQFF. The CDR3 DNA reads TGTGCCAGTGCGGAGGGATCCTACAATGAGCAGTTCTTC. Variable domain in full (rest from reference TRBV2 and TRBJ2-1): EPEVTQTPSHQVTQMGQEVILRCVPISNHLYFYWYRQILGQKVEFLVSFYNNEISEKSEIFDDQFSVERPDGSNFTLKIRSTKLEDSAMYFCASAEGSYNEQFFGPGTRLTVL.

The gene calls are TRBV12-2 and TRBJ2-1; the table's D gene call, TRBD1, was not cross checked with the DNA. TRBV12-2 is a recognized pseudogene. There are 17 residues in the CDR3. The CDR3 nucleotides are TGTGCAAGTCGCTTAGAAAGGACAGGGGTCACCTACAATGAGCAGTTCTTC. Its translation is CASRLERTGVTYNEQFF.

J is TRBJ2-7 and V is TRBV9, with 7 bases that match TRBD2. The CDR3 loop spans 13 amino acids. After removal of 3 bases from V and 6 bases from J, the junction contained 6 bases not matched to a gene. In germline, CDR1 is SGDLS, CDR2 YYNGEE. The chain's CDR3 is CASSALTGGEQYF. Written as DNA, the CDR3 is TGTGCCAGCAGCGCCCTAACGGGGGGCGAGCAGTACTTC.

This clone was seen only a few times. Here the CDR3 reads CATTTDRNTEAFF. In DNA, the CDR3 is TGTGCCACCACCACAGACAGGAACACTGAAGCTTTCTTT. The V gene is TRBV15, the J gene TRBJ1-1, with a weak D call TRBD1 (5 bases). The V gene's germline CDR1 is LNHNV and CDR2 YYDKDF (reference sequence). V was cut by 7 bases and J by 1 base, with 10 bases left in between. The CDR3 extends over 13 amino acids.

The V gene is TRBV14, the J gene TRBJ2-7; 7 bases align to TRBD2. This CDR3 comprises 13 residues. Germline-derived CDR1 and CDR2 are SGHDN and FVKESK. V shed 4 bases and J 4 bases; nucleotides not matched to a gene: 4. The CDR3 region is CASSPGLGYEQYF. CDR3 coding DNA: TGTGCCAGCAGCCCAGGACTAGGGTACGAGCAGTACTTC.

The V and J genes are TRBV3-1 (or the pseudogene TRBV3-2) and TRBJ1-1, with a tentative D call TRBD1 (5 bases). The CDR3 spans 14 residues. Trimming removed 1 base from V and 4 bases from J, with 10 bases in between. CDR1 and CDR2 (germline): LGHDT, YNNKEL (reference sequence). The CDR3 nucleotides are TGTGCCAGCAGCCAAGGAAGCGGGGGCACTGAAGCTTTCTTT. Encoded protein: CASSQGSGGTEAFF.

CDR3 nucleotides: TGTGCCAGCAGTCGACAGGGAAACTATGGCTACACCTTC. Its protein is CASSRQGNYGYTF. This chain uses TRBV6-2 or TRBV6-3 with TRBJ1-2; 7 positions agree with TRBD1. V was pared by 5 bases and J by 2 bases, with 2 bases of the junction left unmatched. CDR1 and CDR2 from the germline V gene are MNHEY and SVGEGT. This CDR3 spans 13 amino acids.

This clone was counted a few times. The V and J genes are TRBV27 and TRBJ1-1; D may be TRBD1 (6 bases). V lost 6 bases to trimming and J lost 4 bases, with 12 bases between them. The CDR3 extends over 13 amino acids. In germline, CDR1 is MNHEY, CDR2 SMNVEV (reference sequence). CDR3 loop: CASRFPGATEAFF. The CDR3 DNA reads as TGTGCCAGCAGGTTCCCAGGGGCCACTGAAGCTTTCTTT.

This chain connects TRBV7-9 to TRBJ1-3, with D perhaps matching TRBD1 (5 bases). The ends were cut back, 0 bases at V and 1 base at J, with 7 bases in the middle. Per the germline V gene, CDR1 is SEHNR and CDR2 is FQNEAQ (reference sequence). The CDR3 extends over 15 amino acids. The CDR3 DNA is TGTGCCAGCAGCTTAGCCAGGGTTTCTGGAAACACCATATATTTT. Its protein is CASSLARVSGNTIYF.

The chain combines TRBV7-8 with TRBJ2-5, with D uncertain. CDR1 is SGHVS and CDR2 is FQNEAQ in the germline V gene. V shed 6 bases and J shed 3 bases, with 5 bases lying between them. The CDR3 covers 11 residues. CDR3 region: CASSQKETQYF. The DNA for the CDR3 is TGTGCCAGCAGTCAAAAAGAGACCCAGTACTTC. The full variable domain, its missing parts supplied by reference TRBV7-8 and TRBJ2-5, is GAGVSQSPRYKVAKRGQDVALRCDPISGHVSLFWYQQALGQGPEFLTYFQNEAQLDKSGLPSDRFFAERPEGSVSTLKIQRTQQEDSAVYLCASSQKETQYFGPGTRLLVL.

The CDR3 reads CARVPIQGAGGRGEKLFF. The CDR3 coding sequence is TGTGCCAGGGTCCCCATACAGGGGGCCGGGGGGAGAGGAGAAAAACTGTTTTTT. V is TRBV5-4 and J is TRBJ1-4; 9 nucleotides match TRBD1. Losses at the gene ends were 8 bases for V and 8 bases for J; bases not matched to a gene: 22. The length of the CDR3 is 18 residues. From germline, CDR1 is SGHNT and CDR2 YYREEE (reference sequence).

The gene calls are TRBV18 and TRBJ1-4, with TRBD1 matching 7 bases. The CDR3 sequence is 15 residues long. CDR1 and CDR2 from the germline V gene are KGHSH and LQKENI. Unmatched junction bases numbered 5, after V lost 3 bases and J lost 4 bases. The CDR3 DNA reads as TGTGCCAGCTCACCGGCGGGACAGAGTAATGAAAAACTGTTTTTT. Its protein is CASSPAGQSNEKLFF.

This clone was recorded once. V and J are TRBV5-1 and TRBJ2-7; D remains ambiguous. Trimming cost V 0 bases and J 1 base, with 11 bases left between them. Germline V gene sequence: CDR1 SGHRS, CDR2 YFSETQ. The CDR3 runs 15 residues. CDR3 loop: CASSLGGYVSYEQYF. In DNA form, the CDR3 reads TGCGCCAGCAGCTTGGGAGGTTACGTGTCCTACGAGCAGTACTTC.

The V and J genes are TRBV7-9 and TRBJ1-3; D remains ambiguous. This CDR3 is 17 amino acids long. The germline V gene encodes CDR1 SEHNR and CDR2 FQNEAQ (reference sequence). The germline V and J ends were trimmed by 4 bases and 2 bases, with 18 bases remaining between them. DNA for the CDR3: TGTGCCAGCAGCTATACACTATCCGCAGTGACTGGAAACACCATATATTTT. Its translation is CASSYTLSAVTGNTIYF.

This clone was counted a few times. The CDR3 nucleotides read TGTGCCAGCAGTTTGGGACAGGGCCTTTTCGAGCAGTACTTC. Protein product: CASSLGQGLFEQYF. This chain joins TRBV28 and TRBJ2-7; 9 bases map to TRBD1. CDR3 length equals 14 residues. Germline assignment: CDR1 MDHEN and CDR2 SYDVKM. Trimming took 3 bases from V and 6 from J; bases not matched to a gene: 6.

This clone was observed a handful of times. The genes are TRBV9 and TRBJ2-5, with 7 bases lining up with TRBD1. CDR1 SGDLS and CDR2 YYNGEE come from the germline V gene. CDR3 length: 15 amino acids. Trimming at V came to 5 bases and at J to 3 bases, leaving 10 bases not matched to a gene. As DNA, the CDR3 is TGTGCCAGCAGTGTGGGGACCCAGGGGGAAGAGACCCAGTACTTC. Translation: CASSVGTQGEETQYF.

Only one count was recorded for this clone. J is TRBJ1-6 and V is TRBV28, with TRBD1 matching over 7 bases. This CDR3 spans 14 amino acids. The junction had 7 bases not matched to a gene; V was cut back by 3 bases and J by 11 bases. From germline, CDR1 is MDHEN and CDR2 SYDVKM. CDR3 DNA sequence: TGTGCCAGCAGTTTCAGGGGGGATAGCGCACCCCTCCACTTT. Amino acids: CASSFRGDSAPLHF.

The chain combines TRBV2 with TRBJ1-2; tentatively, D is TRBD1 (6 bases). The V gene's germline CDR1 is SNHLY and CDR2 FYNNEI. The CDR3 contains 14 residues. V was trimmed by 4 bases and J by 7 bases, leaving 16 bases between them. CDR3 nucleotides: TGTGCCAGCAGTGTCCTGCAAACAGGGTCTGGCTACACCTTC. It is translated as CASSVLQTGSGYTF.

A single count supports this clone. The chain uses TRBV4-1 and TRBJ1-2, with D unresolved. CDR3 length: 14 residues. V was clipped by 0 bases and J by 0 bases, with 5 bases between them. From germline, CDR1 is MGHRA and CDR2 YSYEKL. This CDR3 is CASSQDYPNYGYTF. In DNA, the CDR3 is TGCGCCAGCAGCCAAGATTATCCTAACTATGGCTACACCTTC.

The J gene is TRBJ2-1, the V gene TRBV2, with D possibly being TRBD2 (5 bases). Germline lookup yields CDR1 SNHLY and CDR2 FYNNEI. V lost 0 bases and J lost 9, with 9 bases in between. The CDR3 has 13 amino acids. The CDR3 loop is CASSEARAGEQFF. CDR3 coding DNA: TGTGCCAGCAGTGAAGCGCGGGCGGGTGAGCAGTTCTTC.

This chain links TRBV14 with TRBJ1-2, with D unresolved. Trimming shortened V by 0 bases and J by 0 bases, and 8 bases separated the two germline ends. The germline CDR1 and CDR2 sequences are SGHDN and FVKESK. The CDR3 is 15 amino acids. CDR3 sequence: CASSQDPRANYGYTF. In DNA, the CDR3 is TGTGCCAGCAGCCAAGATCCCCGGGCTAACTATGGCTACACCTTC.

V gene TRBV28 combines with J gene TRBJ1-5; D is undetermined. The CDR3 runs 14 residues. Between the trimmed V and J ends, which lost 4 bases and 6 bases, there was a span of 13 bases. Germline assignment: CDR1 MDHEN and CDR2 SYDVKM. The CDR3 region has the DNA TGTGCCAGCAGTTCCTTAGTGAGATCTCAGCCCCAGCATTTT. Protein product: CASSSLVRSQPQHF.